What follows is one T cell receptor beta chain and its context. What this receptor recognizes is not known. Per-nucleotide qualities are absent, and no much larger clonotype sits a single base away. The donors were included in the validation cohort of over a hundred subjects, a group kept apart from the roughly 730-subject first cohort. The data are from a study of cytomegalovirus exposure and HLA in healthy donors (dated by TCRdb to the late 2010s). Background for the entire study: A later analysis indicated that the 90 to 150 validation repertoires were generated on the platform also employed for the roughly 720 repertoires of the first cohort. The study aimed to test whether signatures of past pathogen exposure could be identified by cataloging public T cell receptors. Besides the first cohort of 550 to 750 subjects, a separate validation cohort made up of over a hundred different subjects was used. To predict cytomegalovirus infection status, the study brought together high-throughput TCR immunosequencing, statistical association of individual TCRs with disease status, and machine learning.

A distance of 13 bases separates the germline ends of V and J, which lose 7 bases and 4 bases respectively. The CDR1 and CDR2 encoded by the germline V gene are SQVTM and ANQGSEA. The CDR3 numbers 12 residues from cysteine through phenylalanine. Only the CDR3 part of the read is kept: 36 bases, read in frame from the first base. What the work shows at the level of the full study, not this receptor alone: A few of the identified cytomegalovirus-associated TCR beta chains were confirmed in vitro to be specific for cytomegalovirus antigens. Most TCR sequences were observed very rarely across donors, whereas some public TCRs were present in many individuals. A total of fewer than 200 TCR beta chains were listed by the study as associated with cytomegalovirus. A later analysis lacked HLA typing for the validation cohort, so it scored co-occurrence in that cohort across all 110 or so repertoires. The authors suggested that the approach could potentially be extended to other disease states and immunological phenotypes. A later analysis found that TCRs clustered in the first cohort also tended to co-occur in the approximately 120 validation repertoires, with 94% of cluster scores above 0. The classifier was reported to diagnose cytomegalovirus status with high specificity and sensitivity in both the original and validation cohorts.

Libraries were made using the immunoSEQ multiplex PCR assay. The paper's data handling went like this. To diagnose cytomegalovirus status from the catalog of TCR beta chain sequences, a statistical classification framework was built. Here the immuneACCESS table is served through TCRdb, limited to in-frame sequences with V and J called. Missing clones are a known gap in these copies; in checked studies unresolved V genes cover under half, and the rest lacks a known reason. The V and J calls and clone size are taken from that table; D and trimming were inferred from the DNA. This sample comprises 150,000 to 200,000 clones, around 83% of them detected only once. Of the sample, 13% falls within the top ten clones.

This receptor was obtained from a woman in her thirties in good health and CMV-seropositive. The rearrangement joined TRBV29-1 to TRBJ1-1; TRBD1 is possibly the D segment (5 matching bases). Sequenced: PBMCs. The DNA sequence follows: TGCAGCGCCAGCGGGGCGGGCACTGAAGCTTTCTTT. Its coded protein is CSASGAGTEAFF.